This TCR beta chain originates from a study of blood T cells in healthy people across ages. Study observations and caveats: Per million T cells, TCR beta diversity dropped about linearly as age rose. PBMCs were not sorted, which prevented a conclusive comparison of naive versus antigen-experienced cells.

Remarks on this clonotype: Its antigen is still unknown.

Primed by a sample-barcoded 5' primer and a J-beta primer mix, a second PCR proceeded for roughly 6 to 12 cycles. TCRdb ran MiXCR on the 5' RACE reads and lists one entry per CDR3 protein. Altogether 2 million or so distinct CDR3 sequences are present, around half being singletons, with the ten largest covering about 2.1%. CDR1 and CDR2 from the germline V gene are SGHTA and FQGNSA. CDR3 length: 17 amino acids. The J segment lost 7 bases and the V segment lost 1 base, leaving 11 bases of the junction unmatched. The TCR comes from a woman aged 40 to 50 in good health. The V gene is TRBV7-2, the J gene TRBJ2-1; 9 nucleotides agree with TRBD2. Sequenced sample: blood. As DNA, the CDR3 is TGTGCCAGCAGCTTAGGTTGGGGCGGGGGGGCCGTGAATGAGCAGTTCTTC. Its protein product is CASSLGWGGGAVNEQFF.